Presented here are 3 T cell receptor beta chains from one specimen sequenced in a study of blood T cell repertoires in COVID-19. Here immunoSEQ multiplex PCR was the method, and the copy in TCRdb shows in-frame clones only, minus some. The top ten hold approximately 2.9% of the sample, which has some 310,000 clones, about 90% seen once. Sequencing used peripheral blood. The receptors come from a woman aged 25-40 years with COVID-19, enrolled during active disease.

The rearrangement links TRBV4-2 to TRBJ1-5, with 7 bases fitting TRBD1. Germline V gene sequence: CDR1 LGHNA, CDR2 YNFKEQ. V lost 0 bases to trimming and J lost 2 bases; unmatched junction nucleotides: 7. The CDR3 runs to 17 residues. The CDR3 sequence is CASSQDLPGQGNQPQHF. Written as DNA, the CDR3 is TGTGCCAGCAGCCAAGATCTCCCAGGACAGGGCAATCAGCCCCAGCATTTT.

The V and J genes are TRBV28 and TRBJ2-7; tentative D call: TRBD1 (6 bases). V was trimmed by 5 bases and J by 6 bases, leaving 11 bases between them. The CDR3 has 12 residues. The germline V gene encodes CDR1 MDHEN and CDR2 SYDVKM. CDR3 in amino acids: CASSTTGSEQYF. DNA of the CDR3: TGTGCCAGCAGTACCACAGGGAGCGAGCAGTACTTC.

This chain joins TRBV7-9 and TRBJ2-5, with D possibly being TRBD1 (6 bases). CDR3 length equals 14 residues. Germline CDR1 and CDR2: SEHNR and FQNEAQ (reference sequence). V lost 1 base to trimming and J lost 2 bases, with 8 bases between them. The CDR3 sequence: CASSLVQGQETQYF. The CDR3 DNA sequence: TGTGCCAGCAGCTTAGTTCAGGGGCAAGAGACCCAGTACTTC.